This T cell receptor beta chain was obtained from a study of PD-1 and CTLA-4 blockade in melanoma. Some clones are missing from TCRdb's copy, which holds only in-frame ones; the method was immunoSEQ multiplex PCR. Of 25,000 to 40,000 clones listed, roughly nine tenths are singletons. The CDR3 contains 13 residues. From germline, CDR1 is MNHEY and CDR2 SMNVEV (reference sequence). V lost 5 bases, J lost 5 bases, and 10 bases lay in between. The sequencing used CD8+ T cells from peripheral blood, collected from a patient given anti-PD-1 treatment. The chain is built from TRBV27 and TRBJ1-5, with D uncertain. This receptor was identified in a human donor with melanoma. CDR3 residues: CASSRGSYQPQHF. CDR3 bases: TGTGCCAGCAGTCGGGGATCTTATCAGCCCCAGCATTTT.